Listed here are 11 T cell receptor beta chains from one sample, sequenced in a study of T-cell memory formation after mild COVID-19. One entry per CDR3 protein results from TCRdb running MiXCR on the 5' RACE reads. Found here are 540,000 or so distinct CDR3 sequences, roughly 20% of them singletons; the top ten hold around an eighth. The sequenced material came from PBMCs or a T cell subset sorted from them (not recorded which). These receptors were obtained from an adult woman who had mild COVID-19 (a few samples of this study predate the infection). Cell type and time point are not known.

This clonotype has only a few counts. CDR3 nucleotide sequence: TGTGCCACCAGCAGAGCCCCGGGACTAGCGGGGGGGTATTTT. Translating it yields CATSRAPGLAGGYF. V is TRBV15 and J is TRBJ2-3; 15 nucleotides match TRBD2. The ends lost 1 base at V and 14 bases at J; junction bases unmatched: 4. This CDR3 comprises 14 residues. CDR1 LNHNV and CDR2 YYDKDF come from the germline V gene (reference sequence). The whole variable domain, remainder taken from reference TRBV15 and TRBJ2-3, is DAMVIQNPRYQVTQFGKPVTLSCSQTLNHNVMYWYQQKSSQAPKLLFHYYDKDFNNEADTPDNFQSRRPNTSFCFLDIRSPGLGDTAMYLCATSRAPGLAGGYFGPGTRLTVL.

This clonotype was recorded once. The CDR3 here is CARQGAGYNSPLHF. The CDR3, as DNA: TGCGCGAGACAGGGGGCGGGTTATAATTCACCCCTCCACTTT. This chain links TRBV20-1 with TRBJ1-6; the match to TRBD1 covers 10 bases. Germline V CDR1 and CDR2: DFQATT, SNEGSKA (reference sequence). The CDR3 spans 14 residues.

This clonotype was found a few times. The V call is TRBV5-1, the J call TRBJ2-7, with 8 bases matching TRBD2. Germline CDR1 reads SGHRS; CDR2 reads YFSETQ. Trimming took 7 bases from V and 3 from J; bases not matched to a gene: 12. The CDR3 has 15 residues. The CDR3 coding sequence is TGCGCCAGCTCGGCCCCGGTGAGCGGGAGCTACGAGCAGTACTTC. Translated: CASSAPVSGSYEQYF.

This CDR3 reads CASSPGTSGGAPNEQFF. For the CDR3, the DNA is TGTGCCAGCAGCCCTGGGACTAGCGGGGGGGCCCCCAATGAGCAGTTCTTC. The genes are TRBV9 and TRBJ2-1; 16 bases are shared with TRBD2. The CDR3 loop spans 17 amino acids. CDR1 and CDR2 (germline): SGDLS, YYNGEE. J gave up 6 bases and V 4 bases, and 7 bases lay outside the gene matches.

This chain uses TRBV4-1 with TRBJ1-1; D not resolved. V lost 1 base, J lost 1 base, and 7 bases lay in between. CDR3 length equals 14 residues. Germline values: CDR1 MGHRA, CDR2 YSYEKL. The CDR3 here is CASSQVVRNTEAFF. CDR3 sequence (DNA): TGCGCCAGCAGCCAAGTGGTTAGGAACACTGAAGCTTTCTTT.

This clonotype was seen a single time. The chain carries TRBV20-1 and TRBJ2-1, with a tentative D call TRBD1 (5 bases). The V gene's germline CDR1 is DFQATT and CDR2 SNEGSKA (reference sequence). V was shortened by 3 bases and J by 10 bases, with 13 bases between the two germline ends. The CDR3 runs to 12 residues. CDR3 in amino acids: CSASRGSGEQFF. The CDR3 coding sequence is TGCAGTGCTAGTAGGGGATCTGGGGAGCAGTTCTTC.

This rearrangement joins TRBV10-3 to TRBJ2-7, with 14 bases identical to TRBD2. V trimming: 5 bases; J trimming: 6 bases; junction bases outside the gene matches: 6. Germline V gene data show CDR1 as ENHRY and CDR2 as SYGVKD. The CDR3 totals 15 residues. The CDR3 DNA reads as TGTGCCATCAGTCCCGGACTAGCGGGGGGCCCCGAGCAGTACTTC. As protein: CAISPGLAGGPEQYF.

This clonotype was counted many times. The chain employs TRBV5-1 and TRBJ2-1; 9 nucleotides line up with TRBD1. Germline CDR1 reads SGHRS; CDR2 reads YFSETQ. J gave up 4 bases and V 0 bases, and 2 bases lay outside the gene matches. This CDR3 has 15 amino acids. The CDR3 DNA sequence: TGCGCCAGCAGCTTGGATGGGACAGGGTACAATGAGCAGTTCTTC. This encodes CASSLDGTGYNEQFF.

V is TRBV7-6 and J is TRBJ2-7; no firm D call. This CDR3 has 17 amino acids. With 7 bases removed from V and 1 base from J, the gap between germline ends came to 23 bases. The germline gives CDR1 SGHVS, CDR2 FNYEAQ. As DNA, the CDR3 is TGTGCCAGCACCCAATCCCCCCAATCGGACGGGTCCTACGAGCAGTACTTC. This gives the protein CASTQSPQSDGSYEQYF. The full variable domain, its missing parts supplied by reference TRBV7-6 and TRBJ2-7, is GAGVSQSPRYKVTKRGQDVALRCDPISGHVSLYWYRQALGQGPEFLTYFNYEAQQDKSGLPNDRFSAERPEGSISTLTIQRTEQRDSAMYRCASTQSPQSDGSYEQYFGPGTRLTVT.

This clonotype has just a few counts. The V and J genes are TRBV6-2 or TRBV6-3 and TRBJ2-7; no reliable D call. Looked up from germline, CDR1 is MNHEY and CDR2 is SVGEGT. With 2 bases removed from V and 6 bases from J, the gap between germline ends came to 11 bases. CDR3 size: 13 residues. CDR3 DNA sequence: TGTGCCAGCAGTTACGCGGCAGTCCCCGAGCAGTACTTC. Protein: CASSYAAVPEQYF.

This clonotype was counted only a few times. The chain recombines TRBV20-1 with TRBJ1-1; D call uncertain. This CDR3 region has 14 residues. Trimming took off 2 bases at V and 2 bases at J, with 12 bases between the two ends. Germline V lookup: CDR1 DFQATT, CDR2 SNEGSKA (reference sequence). The CDR3 loop is CSARSLEGNTEAFF. The DNA for the CDR3 is TGCAGTGCTAGAAGCCTCGAGGGTAACACTGAAGCTTTCTTT.